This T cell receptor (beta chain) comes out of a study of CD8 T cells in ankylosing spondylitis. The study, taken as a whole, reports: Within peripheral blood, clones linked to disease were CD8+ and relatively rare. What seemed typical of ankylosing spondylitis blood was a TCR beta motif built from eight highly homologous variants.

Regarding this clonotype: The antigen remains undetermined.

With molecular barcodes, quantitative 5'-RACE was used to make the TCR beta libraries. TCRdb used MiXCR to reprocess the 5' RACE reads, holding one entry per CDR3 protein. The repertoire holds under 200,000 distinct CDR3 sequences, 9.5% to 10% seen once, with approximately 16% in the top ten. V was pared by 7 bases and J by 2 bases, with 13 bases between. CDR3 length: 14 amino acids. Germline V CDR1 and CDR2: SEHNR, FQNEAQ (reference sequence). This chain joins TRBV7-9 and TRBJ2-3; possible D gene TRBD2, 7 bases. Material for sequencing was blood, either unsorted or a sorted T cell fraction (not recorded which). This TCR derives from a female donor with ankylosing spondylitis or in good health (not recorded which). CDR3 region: CASKREGDTDTQYF. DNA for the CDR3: TGTGCCAGCAAGAGGGAGGGGGACACAGATACGCAGTATTTT. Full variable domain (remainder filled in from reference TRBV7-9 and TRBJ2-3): DTGVSQNPRHKITKRGQNVTFRCDPISEHNRLYWYRQTLGQGPEFLTYFQNEAQLEKSRLLSDRFSAERPKGSFSTLEIQRTEQGDSAMYLCASKREGDTDTQYFGPGTRLTVL.